A single TCR beta chain is shown here with its context. This sample is drawn from a study of blood T cells in healthy people across ages. The CDR3 has 14 amino acids. The V gene's germline CDR1 is MGHRA and CDR2 YSYEKL. V was cut by 0 bases and J by 3 bases, with 6 bases left in between. Combining a sample-barcoded 5' primer with a J-beta primer mix, a second PCR ran for about 7 to 11 cycles. TCRdb processed the 5' RACE reads anew with MiXCR; each CDR3 protein has one entry. The sample records about 1,400,000 distinct CDR3 sequences, approximately 60% being singletons. The sample comprised blood. The chain couples TRBV4-1 to TRBJ1-5; D is unresolved. The receptor was isolated from a man younger than 35 in good health. CDR3 sequence reads: CASSQDGINQPQHF. In DNA, the CDR3 is TGCGCCAGCAGCCAAGACGGAATCAATCAGCCCCAGCATTTT.